This TCR beta chain was recorded in a study of T cells in Graves' hyperthyroidism and ophthalmopathy. Study-level points and caveats: Peripheral blood also featured most of the thyroid clonotypes expanded above 0.001.

Diagnostic assessment was based on clinical symptoms, serum thyroxine and TRAb, thyroid ultrasound and orbital computed tomography. On this clonotype: Its antigen is as yet unknown. An end of the junction differs from the germline gene, which may be a read error.

Amplification targeted TCR beta CDR3 regions from RNA transcripts. First-round RT-PCR of the TCR CDR3 relied on the HTBI primer set. MiXCR, run by TCRdb on the multiplex PCR reads, gives a single entry per CDR3 protein. The sample includes 530,000 or so distinct CDR3 sequences, 40% to 55% of them seen just once. Per germline, CDR1 MNHEY and CDR2 SVGAGI. This CDR3 region has 14 residues. V gene TRBV6-5 combines with J gene TRBJ2-5; tentative D call: TRBD1 (5 bases). This sequence was found in a woman between 18 and 30 years old with Graves' hyperthyroidism. Source material: peripheral blood or thyroid tissue (not recorded which). As DNA, the CDR3 is TGTGCCAGCAGTCCCCAGGGTTTGACAGAGGCCCAGTACTTC. Encoded protein: CASSPQGLTEAQYF.